A single sample is the source of the 27 T cell receptor beta chains below, sequenced in a study of blood T cell repertoires in COVID-19. Using immunoSEQ multiplex PCR, the repertoire was profiled, and TCRdb retains in-frame clones only, with some absent. Seen here are about 120,000 clones, about 80% observed once, and the top ten hold around 4%. The sequenced material came from peripheral blood. The receptor source for this set is an elderly woman with acute or convalescent COVID-19.

The V and J genes are TRBV11-2 and TRBJ2-1, with D tentatively TRBD2 (5 bases). The CDR3 runs to 11 residues. Looked up from germline, CDR1 is SGHAT and CDR2 is FQNNGV. Between the trimmed V and J ends, which lost 8 bases and 9 bases, there was a span of 11 bases. CDR3 loop: CASSYSGEQFF. The CDR3 DNA follows: TGTGCCAGCTCCTACAGCGGTGAGCAGTTCTTC.

This chain links TRBV12-3 or TRBV12-4 with TRBJ2-7; TRBD1 might be the D (5 bases). The CDR3 is 12 amino acids. V gave up 5 bases and J gave up 3 bases, with 8 bases separating them. The CDR3 coding sequence is TGTGCCAGCAGTCCACAGGTCTACGAGCAGTACTTC. It is translated as CASSPQVYEQYF.

V is TRBV4-1 and J is TRBJ1-1; TRBD1 matches 7 bases. CDR1 MGHRA and CDR2 YSYEKL come from the germline V gene. V gave up 0 bases and J gave up 4 bases; unmatched junction bases: 5. The CDR3 is 15 residues long. CDR3 DNA sequence: TGCGCCAGCAGCCAAGATCCAGGGGGGTTCACTGAAGCTTTCTTT. It yields the protein CASSQDPGGFTEAFF.

The V gene is TRBV24-1, the J gene TRBJ2-3; tentative D call: TRBD2 (7 bases). The CDR3 has 16 amino acids. Germline V gene sequence: CDR1 KGHDR, CDR2 SFDVKD. V was trimmed by 8 bases and J by 2 bases, leaving 19 bases between them. Written as DNA, the CDR3 is TGTGCCACCAACGGGGGGCCCCTAGTGAACACAGATACGCAGTATTTT. It codes for CATNGGPLVNTDTQYF.

This chain connects TRBV27 to TRBJ2-3; 16 positions agree with TRBD2. V lost 4 bases, J lost 4 bases, and 11 bases stayed unmatched. Germline CDR1 reads MNHEY; CDR2 reads SMNVEV (reference sequence). The CDR3 totals 19 residues. CDR3 DNA: TGTGCCAGCAGTTACGGGACTAGCGGGAGGGCCCTCTTCTCAGATACGCAGTATTTT. Its protein is CASSYGTSGRALFSDTQYF.

V gene TRBV6-4 combines with J gene TRBJ1-2; 7 positions match TRBD1. V was clipped by 2 bases and J by 4 bases; unmatched bases: 7. Germline CDR1 MRHNA, CDR2 SNTAGT. CDR3 size: 15 residues. This CDR3 is CASSDPDRRVYGYTF. CDR3 coding DNA: TGTGCCAGCAGTGACCCGGACAGGCGGGTCTATGGCTACACCTTC.

The V gene is TRBV30, the J gene TRBJ2-2; TRBD2 aligns across 9 bases. This CDR3 comprises 16 residues. Germline values: CDR1 GTSNPN, CDR2 SVGIG (reference sequence). The V and J ends lost 1 base and 0 bases, in that order; junction bases with no gene match: 3. CDR3 sequence (DNA): TGTGCCTGGAGTGGGCTAGCGGGGACGAACACCGGGGAGCTGTTTTTT. It yields the protein CAWSGLAGTNTGELFF.

The V call is TRBV19, the J call TRBJ2-2; TRBD1 agrees at 8 bases. The junction had 15 bases not matched to a gene; V was cut back by 11 bases and J by 7 bases. Germline V lookup: CDR1 LNHDA, CDR2 SQIVND (reference sequence). The CDR3 consists of 15 residues. The CDR3 coding sequence is TGTGCCGCTAGAAGGGCAGGGGGCGGGAACGGGGAGCTGTTTTTT. This codes for CAARRAGGGNGELFF.

The chain links TRBV7-3 to TRBJ2-1, with a possible D match to TRBD1 (6 bases). Germline CDR1 and CDR2: SGHTA and FQGTGA. The V gene lost 5 bases and the J gene lost 10 bases, with 30 bases spanning the gap. CDR3 size: 18 residues. The CDR3 DNA sequence: TGTGCCAGCAGCCCTTTCGATAACCTACGGGACAACATTCGGGAGCAGTTCTTC. Protein product: CASSPFDNLRDNIREQFF.

The chain links TRBV6-5 to TRBJ1-2; TRBD1 matches at 7 bases. This CDR3 has 15 amino acids. CDR1 is MNHEY and CDR2 is SVGAGI in the germline V gene. J was trimmed by 8 bases and V by 0 bases; bases with no gene match: 9. The CDR3, as DNA: TGTGCCAGCAGTTACTCGGGGACAGACGATCGCGGCTACACCTTC. This encodes CASSYSGTDDRGYTF.

The CDR3 sequence is CASSQELAGVTYEQYF. As DNA, the CDR3 is TGCGCCAGCAGCCAAGAACTAGCGGGAGTTACCTACGAGCAGTACTTC. This sequence joins TRBV4-1 and TRBJ2-7, with 11 bases that match TRBD2. V trimming: 0 bases; J trimming: 2 bases; junction bases outside the gene matches: 3. Germline V gene sequence: CDR1 MGHRA, CDR2 YSYEKL. This CDR3 has 16 amino acids.

The CDR3: CASSPGQYQETQYF. The DNA of the CDR3 is TGTGCCAGCAGCCCCGGACAGTACCAAGAGACCCAGTACTTC. This chain links TRBV5-4 with TRBJ2-5, with D perhaps TRBD1 (6 bases). Trimming stripped 4 bases from V and 0 bases from J, with 10 bases between. The CDR3 covers 14 residues. Germline CDR1 reads SGHNT; CDR2 reads YYREEE (reference sequence).

The chain joins TRBV12-2 to TRBJ2-7; the table's D call, TRBD1, was not checked against the DNA. TRBV12-2 is described as a pseudogene. CDR3 length equals 17 residues. CDR3 loop: CASRLEVMGQGTYEQYF. The CDR3 DNA reads as TGTGCAAGTCGCTTAGAGGTAATGGGACAGGGGACTTACGAGCAGTACTTC.

The rearrangement uses TRBV27 and TRBJ2-1; tentative D call: TRBD2 (6 bases). V lost 0 bases and J lost 3, with 9 bases in between. CDR3 length: 15 amino acids. CDR1 is MNHEY, CDR2 SMNVEV, per germline (reference sequence). CDR3 in amino acids: CASSLSEGGYNEQFF. The CDR3 DNA is TGTGCCAGCAGTTTATCAGAGGGAGGCTACAATGAGCAGTTCTTC.

This clone was found a few times. J is TRBJ1-2 and V is TRBV28; no firm D call. Germline-derived CDR1 and CDR2 are MDHEN and SYDVKM. Trimming pared 1 base from V and 3 bases from J, leaving 9 bases between. This CDR3 has 14 amino acids. The CDR3 protein is CASSLFVQDYGYTF. For the CDR3, the DNA is TGTGCCAGCAGTTTATTCGTCCAGGACTATGGCTACACCTTC.

A single count supports this clone. The junction departs from germline at one end; a sequencing error may be responsible. CDR3 sequence: CASSLGIGGTHEQYF. The CDR3 coding sequence is TGTGCTAGCAGCTTAGGAATAGGGGGTACCCACGAGCAGTACTTC. The chain combines TRBV7-7 with TRBJ2-7, with D maybe TRBD1 (6 bases). This CDR3 contains 15 residues. Germline V gene lookup returns CDR1 SSHAT and CDR2 FNYEAQ (reference sequence).

The V gene is TRBV3-1 (or the pseudogene TRBV3-2), the J gene TRBJ1-2, with TRBD1 as a possible D gene (6 bases). CDR3 length: 14 amino acids. V lost 1 base and J lost 7, with 13 bases in between. Germline CDR1 LGHDT, CDR2 YNNKEL (reference sequence). The CDR3 nucleotides are TGTGCCAGCAGCCAAGGGGGCGGGGGCCGTGGCTACACCTTC. Translation: CASSQGGGGRGYTF.

The CDR3 bases are TGCGCCAGCAGCCCGGGACAGCCCACCGGGGAGCTGTTTTTT. Its protein is CASSPGQPTGELFF. The rearrangement uses TRBV5-1 and TRBJ2-2; TRBD1 matches 7 bases. Germline V gene lookup returns CDR1 SGHRS and CDR2 YFSETQ. The CDR3 is made up of 14 amino acids. V lost 4 bases to trimming and J lost 4 bases; unmatched junction nucleotides: 4.

The V gene is TRBV29-1, the J gene TRBJ2-5; 9 positions match TRBD1. The CDR3 runs to 15 residues. The V gene's germline CDR1 is SQVTM and CDR2 ANQGSEA. Trimming cost V 4 bases and J 2 bases; bases outside gene matches: 8. CDR3 sequence: CSVGGGTGNQETQYF. The CDR3 nucleotides read TGCAGCGTTGGTGGGGGGACAGGGAATCAAGAGACCCAGTACTTC.

This clone has a count of ten or more. V and J are TRBV9 and TRBJ2-1; weak D call: TRBD1 (5 bases). CDR1 is SGDLS, CDR2 YYNGEE, per germline. This CDR3 comprises 15 residues. Trimming shortened V by 4 bases and J by 0 bases, and 11 bases separated the two germline ends. The CDR3 bases are TGTGCCAGCAGCCTGACAGAGAACTCCTACAATGAGCAGTTCTTC. Translating it yields CASSLTENSYNEQFF. Based on the CDR3 plus reference TRBV9 and TRBJ2-1, the full variable domain is DSGVTQTPKHLITATGQRVTLRCSPRSGDLSVYWYQQSLDQGLQFLIQYYNGEERAKGNILERFSAQQFPDLHSELNLSSLELGDSALYFCASSLTENSYNEQFFGPGTRLTVL.

The V gene is TRBV2, the J gene TRBJ1-1; perhaps TRBD1 as D (5 bases). The germline V gene encodes CDR1 SNHLY and CDR2 FYNNEI. V was clipped by 6 bases and J by 3 bases, with 11 bases between them. The CDR3 totals 13 residues. DNA of the CDR3: TGTGCCAGCAGGATCCAGGGCTACACTGAAGCTTTCTTT. This translates into CASRIQGYTEAFF.

V gene TRBV5-1 combines with J gene TRBJ1-1; D unclear. Per germline, CDR1 SGHRS and CDR2 YFSETQ. V dropped 3 bases and J dropped 3 bases, with 3 bases sitting between them. CDR3 length: 11 amino acids. This CDR3 is CASSSDTEAFF. The CDR3 coding sequence is TGCGCCAGCAGCTCAGACACTGAAGCTTTCTTT.

Only a few counts were recorded for this clone. The V call is TRBV28, the J call TRBJ2-3, with 9 positions matching TRBD2. Germline V gene data show CDR1 as MDHEN and CDR2 as SYDVKM. J gave up 2 bases and V 8 bases, and 8 bases lay outside the gene matches. The CDR3 runs 15 residues. CDR3 DNA sequence: TGTGCCAGCGGTCCTAGCGGGAACCCCACAGATACGCAGTATTTT. This translates into CASGPSGNPTDTQYF.

The chain uses TRBV5-1 and TRBJ2-7; 8 nucleotides line up with TRBD1. Trimming took 1 base from V and 5 from J; bases not matched to a gene: 8. Per the germline V gene, CDR1 is SGHRS and CDR2 is YFSETQ. This CDR3 is 15 amino acids long. CDR3 in DNA: TGCGCCAGCAGCTTGTCGTGGACAGGGTCTAACGAGCAGTACTTC. Translated: CASSLSWTGSNEQYF.

V and J are TRBV7-9 and TRBJ1-6; 10 bases are shared with TRBD1. Per germline, CDR1 SEHNR and CDR2 FQNEAQ (reference sequence). The ends lost 5 bases at V and 14 bases at J; junction bases unmatched: 6. The CDR3 is 13 residues long. CDR3 nucleotide sequence: TGTGCCAGCAGCGGCGGGACAGGGGAGACCCTCCACTTT. Amino acid sequence: CASSGGTGETLHF.

The genes are TRBV27 and TRBJ2-2, with D possibly being TRBD2 (5 bases). The germline gives CDR1 MNHEY, CDR2 SMNVEV (reference sequence). The V end was cut by 5 bases, the J end by 8 bases, with 9 bases between. This CDR3 comprises 12 residues. CDR3 sequence (DNA): TGTGCCAGCAGTCCGCCGGGGGGGGAGCTGTTTTTT. Amino acids: CASSPPGGELFF.

This chain joins TRBV6-6 and TRBJ1-1, with D maybe TRBD1 (6 bases). Trimming stripped 6 bases from V and 4 bases from J, with 15 bases between. CDR3 length: 14 residues. The V gene's germline CDR1 is MNHNY and CDR2 SVGAGI (reference sequence). CDR3 amino acids: CASRPDRLGTEAFF. The DNA of the CDR3 is TGTGCCAGCAGGCCAGACAGGTTAGGCACTGAAGCTTTCTTT.